This T cell receptor beta chain was sequenced in a study of CD8 T cells in ankylosing spondylitis. Regarding this clonotype: Its target is unknown.

Trimming shortened V by 4 bases and J by 4 bases, and 3 bases separated the two germline ends. The CDR3 length is 11 residues. CDR1 ENHRY and CDR2 SYGVKD come from the germline V gene. Whole-study results and caveats: It appeared that ankylosing spondylitis blood was characterized by a TCR beta motif of 8 or 9 highly homologous variants.

Each CDR3 protein is one row after TCRdb ran MiXCR on the 5' RACE reads. The sample shows about 540,000 distinct CDR3 sequences, roughly an eighth of them seen only once. This TCR was sampled from a male donor with ankylosing spondylitis. The source material was blood, either unsorted or a sorted T cell fraction (not recorded which). The J gene is TRBJ2-3, the V gene TRBV10-3; D not resolved. The CDR3 DNA is TGTGCCATCAGTGCTGCAGATACGCAGTATTTT. Protein: CAISAADTQYF.